The entry below gives a single TCR beta chain sequence along with its context. This sample was included in a study of blood T cell repertoires in COVID-19. Study-level background: PBMCs, B-cell-depleted T cells, or T cells provided the cDNA or gDNA that made up the material.

In the original workflow: Reference gene primer amplification yielded estimated nucleated cell counts. Assay used: immunoSEQ multiplex PCR; TCRdb lists only in-frame clones, some missing. V, J and clone size are those of that table, while D and trimming were read from the DNA. Among 50,000 to 65,000 clones listed, about 74% were seen once. Trimming took 3 bases from V and 7 from J, leaving 12 bases between them. Germline CDR1 is SGHTA and CDR2 is FQGNSA. This CDR3 comprises 13 residues. The source of this sequence is a woman older than 75 with acute or convalescent COVID-19. The rearrangement uses TRBV7-2 and TRBJ1-1; the D is unclear. The specimen was peripheral blood. CDR3 in DNA: TGTGCCAGCAGCTTGCAGATAGACATTGAAGCTTTCTTT. This gives the protein CASSLQIDIEAFF.